The sequence of this T cell receptor (beta chain) was determined in a study of human CD8 memory T cell subsets. This clonotype is identified as medium-sized from frequency. Libraries of TCR beta chains were produced by 5' RACE (UMI-labeled). TCRdb re-called the 5' RACE reads and gives one entry per CDR3 protein, without DNA. The sample holds under 6,000 distinct CDR3 sequences. The receptor's source is a human donor in good health. Sequenced material: CD8+ effector memory T cells (TEM) sorted from PBMCs. Subset specified: effector memory CD8 T cells, CCR7- CD45RO+ CD95+.

The CDR3: CSAGQGGYGYTF. The J gene is TRBJ1-2, the V gene TRBV20-1; the TRBD1 assignment by TCRdb is unverifiable without DNA. Germline V CDR1 and CDR2: DFQATT, SNEGSKA (reference sequence). There are 12 residues in the CDR3.